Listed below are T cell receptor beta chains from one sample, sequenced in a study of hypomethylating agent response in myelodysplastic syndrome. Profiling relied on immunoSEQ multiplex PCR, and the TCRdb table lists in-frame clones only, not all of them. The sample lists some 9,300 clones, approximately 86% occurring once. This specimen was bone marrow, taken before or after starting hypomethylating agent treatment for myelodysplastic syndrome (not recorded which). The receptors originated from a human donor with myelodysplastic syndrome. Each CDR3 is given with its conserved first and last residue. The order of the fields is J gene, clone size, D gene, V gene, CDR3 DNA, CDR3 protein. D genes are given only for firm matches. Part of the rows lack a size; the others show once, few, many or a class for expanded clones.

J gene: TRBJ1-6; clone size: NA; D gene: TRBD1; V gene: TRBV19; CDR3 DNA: TGTGCCAGTAGTATCAACAGGGGAACAAATTCACCCCTCCACTTT; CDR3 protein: CASSINRGTNSPLHF
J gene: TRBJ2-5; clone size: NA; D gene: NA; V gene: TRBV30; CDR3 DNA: TGTGCCTGGAGTTGGTTTCAGGGGGAGACCCAGTACTTC; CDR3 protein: CAWSWFQGETQYF
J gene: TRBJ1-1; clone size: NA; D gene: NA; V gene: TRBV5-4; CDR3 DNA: TGTGCCAGCAGCTCCGCAGGGTACACTGAAGCTTTCTTT; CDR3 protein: CASSSAGYTEAFF
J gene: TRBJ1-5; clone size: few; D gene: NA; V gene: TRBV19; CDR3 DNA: TGTGCCAGTAGGCCTACAGGGCACAGCAATCAGCCCCAGCATTTT; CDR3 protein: CASRPTGHSNQPQHF
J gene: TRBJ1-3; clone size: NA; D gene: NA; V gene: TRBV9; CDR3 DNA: TGTGCCAGCAGCGTATCGGAACGTTTCTCTGGAAACACCATATATTTT; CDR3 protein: CASSVSERFSGNTIYF
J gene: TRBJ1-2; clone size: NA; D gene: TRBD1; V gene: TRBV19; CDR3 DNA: TGTGCCAGTAGAAGGACAGGGGATTATGGCTATGGCTACACCTTC; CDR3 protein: CASRRTGDYGYGYTF
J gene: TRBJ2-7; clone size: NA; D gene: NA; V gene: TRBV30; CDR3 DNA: TGTGCCTGGAGTGTGGGAAGGGCGACAGTCCACGAGCAGTACTTC; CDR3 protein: CAWSVGRATVHEQYF
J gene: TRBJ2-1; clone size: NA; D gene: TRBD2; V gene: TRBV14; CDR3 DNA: TGTGCCAGCAGTCAAGGTGCTAGCGGAGTCAATGAGCAGTTCTTC; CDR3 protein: CASSQGASGVNEQFF
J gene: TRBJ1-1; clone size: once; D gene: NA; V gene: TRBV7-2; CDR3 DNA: TGTGCCAGCAGTTTGGAGGGGGGGCGCTGGGTAGGACCTGAAGCTTTCTTT; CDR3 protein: CASSLEGGRWVGPEAFF
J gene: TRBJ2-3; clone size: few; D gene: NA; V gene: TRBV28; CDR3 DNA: TGTGCCAGCAGTGGGGATGCTAGCACAGATACGCAGTATTTT; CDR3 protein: CASSGDASTDTQYF
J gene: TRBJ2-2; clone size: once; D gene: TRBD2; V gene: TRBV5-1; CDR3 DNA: TGCGCCAGCAGCTTGGTAGCGGGAGCCCAAGCCGGGGAGCTGTTTTTT; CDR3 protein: CASSLVAGAQAGELFF
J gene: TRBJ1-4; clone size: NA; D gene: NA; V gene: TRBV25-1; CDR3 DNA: TGTGCCAGCAGTGAAACGGGATCAACTAATGAAAAACTGTTTTTT; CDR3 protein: CASSETGSTNEKLFF
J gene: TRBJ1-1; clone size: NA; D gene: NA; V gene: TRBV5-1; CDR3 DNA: TGCGCCAGCAGCGTCCGAGGCGCTGAAGCTTTCTTT; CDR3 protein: CASSVRGAEAFF
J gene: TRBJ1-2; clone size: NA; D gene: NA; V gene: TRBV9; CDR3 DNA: TGTGCCAGCAGCGTCGGTTACTATGGCTACACCTTC; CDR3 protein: CASSVGYYGYTF
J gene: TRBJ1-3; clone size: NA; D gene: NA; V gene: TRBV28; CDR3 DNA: TGTGCCAGCAGTTTTATCAGTTCCTCTGGAAACACCATATATTTT; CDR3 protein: CASSFISSSGNTIYF
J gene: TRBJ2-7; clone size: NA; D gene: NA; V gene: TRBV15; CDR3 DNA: TGTGCCACCAGCGACACAGGGTGGGAGCAGTACTTC; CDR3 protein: CATSDTGWEQYF
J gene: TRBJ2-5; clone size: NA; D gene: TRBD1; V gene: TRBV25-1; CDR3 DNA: TGTGCCAGCAGTGCCCCGTTCACTACAAACAGGGGAGAGACCCAGTACTTC; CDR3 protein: CASSAPFTTNRGETQYF
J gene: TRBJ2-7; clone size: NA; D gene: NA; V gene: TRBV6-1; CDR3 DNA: TGTGCCAGCAGTCTTACAGGGCTAGGCTACGAGCAGTACTTC; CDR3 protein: CASSLTGLGYEQYF
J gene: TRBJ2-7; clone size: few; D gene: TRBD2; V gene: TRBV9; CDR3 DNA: TGTGCCAGCAGCGTAGCGGGAGGAACCCACGAGCAGTACTTC; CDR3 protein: CASSVAGGTHEQYF
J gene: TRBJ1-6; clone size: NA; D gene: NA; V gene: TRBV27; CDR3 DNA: TGTGCCAGCAGTGCGGACAGATATAATTCACCCCTCCACTTT; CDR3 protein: CASSADRYNSPLHF
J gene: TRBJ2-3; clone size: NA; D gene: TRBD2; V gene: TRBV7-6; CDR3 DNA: TGTGCCAGCAGCTCCCCTAGCGGGGGAAGAGCAGATACGCAGTATTTT; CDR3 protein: CASSSPSGGRADTQYF
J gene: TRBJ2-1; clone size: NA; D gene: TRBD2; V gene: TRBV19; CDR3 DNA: TGTGCCAGTAGTACCTCCCTCGGGACTAGTAGTTCCAATGAGCAGTTCTTC; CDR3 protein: CASSTSLGTSSSNEQFF
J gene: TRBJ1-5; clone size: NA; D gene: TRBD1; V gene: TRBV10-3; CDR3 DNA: TGTGCCATCAGCGAGTCAGGGACAGGGGGTTATCAGCCCCAGCATTTT; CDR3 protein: CAISESGTGGYQPQHF
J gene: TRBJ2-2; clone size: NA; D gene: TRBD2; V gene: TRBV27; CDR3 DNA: TGTGCCAGCAGTTTCCCCGTAGGAAGCGGGAGTATGGTGGACACCGGGGAGCTGTTTTTT; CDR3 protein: CASSFPVGSGSMVDTGELFF
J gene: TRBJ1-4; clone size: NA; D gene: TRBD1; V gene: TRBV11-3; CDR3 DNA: TGTGCCAGCAGCTCAGCTAATCCGGGACAGGGGACTTCTAATGAAAAACTGTTTTTT; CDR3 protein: CASSSANPGQGTSNEKLFF
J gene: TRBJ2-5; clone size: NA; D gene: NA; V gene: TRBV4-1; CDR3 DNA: TGCGCCAGCAGCCCTCAGGGGACACCTGCCCAAGAGACCCAGTACTTC; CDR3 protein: CASSPQGTPAQETQYF
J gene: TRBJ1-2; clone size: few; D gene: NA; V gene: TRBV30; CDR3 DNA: TGTGCCTGGAGCCCTGAGTCCGTGGGCTACACCTTC; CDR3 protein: CAWSPESVGYTF
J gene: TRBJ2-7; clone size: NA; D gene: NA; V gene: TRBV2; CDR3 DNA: TGTGCCAGCACCTTTGCCAACGAGCAGTACTTC; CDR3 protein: CASTFANEQYF
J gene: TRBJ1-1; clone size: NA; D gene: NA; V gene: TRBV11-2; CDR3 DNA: TGTGCCAGCTGCTGGGGACGGAACACTGAAGCTTTCTTT; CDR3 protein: CASCWGRNTEAFF
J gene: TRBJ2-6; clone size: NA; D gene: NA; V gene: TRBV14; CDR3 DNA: TGTGCCAGCAGCCAAGACAGCAGCTCTGGGGCCAACGTCCTGACTTTC; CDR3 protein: CASSQDSSSGANVLTF
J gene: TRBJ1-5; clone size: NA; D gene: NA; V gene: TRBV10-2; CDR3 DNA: TGCGCGAGCCACAACGGGGATAGCAATCAGCCCCAGCATTTT; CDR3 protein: CASHNGDSNQPQHF
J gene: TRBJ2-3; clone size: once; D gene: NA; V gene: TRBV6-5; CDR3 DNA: TGTGCCAGCAGCTCAGGGAGGACGCAGTATTTT; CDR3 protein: CASSSGRTQYF
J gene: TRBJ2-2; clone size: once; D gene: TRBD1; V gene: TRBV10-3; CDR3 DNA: TGTGCCATCAGCAAACACACAGGGGGCGGCGGCACCGGGGAGCTGTTTTTT; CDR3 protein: CAISKHTGGGGTGELFF
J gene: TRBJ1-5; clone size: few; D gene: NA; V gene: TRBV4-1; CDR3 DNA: TGCGCCAGCAGCCAAGCGGGAGGGAGCAATCAGCCCCAGCATTTT; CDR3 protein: CASSQAGGSNQPQHF
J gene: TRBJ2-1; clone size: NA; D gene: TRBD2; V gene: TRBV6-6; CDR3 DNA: TGTGCCAGCAGTTACCCCCCTAGCGGGACCGGGGAGCAGTTCTTC; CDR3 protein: CASSYPPSGTGEQFF
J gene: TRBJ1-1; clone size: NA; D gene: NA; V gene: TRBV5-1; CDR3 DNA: TGCGCCAGCAGCTTGGAGGGGTCCGGGAACACTGAAGCTTTCTTT; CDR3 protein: CASSLEGSGNTEAFF
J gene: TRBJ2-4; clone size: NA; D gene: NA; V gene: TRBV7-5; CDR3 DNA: TGTGTCTTTCCCGGGACCGACGACATAGCCAAAAACATTCAGTACTTC; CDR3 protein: CVFPGTDDIAKNIQYF
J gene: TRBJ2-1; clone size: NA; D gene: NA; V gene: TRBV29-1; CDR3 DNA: TGCAGCGTTGAAGTGGGGGCGGGTTCCGATGAGCAGTTCTTC; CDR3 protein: CSVEVGAGSDEQFF
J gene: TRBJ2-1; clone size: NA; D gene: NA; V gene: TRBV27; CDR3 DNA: TGTGCCAGCAGTTTATTACAGGGCAATGAGCAGTTCTTC; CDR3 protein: CASSLLQGNEQFF
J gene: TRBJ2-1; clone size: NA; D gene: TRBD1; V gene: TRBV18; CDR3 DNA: TGTGCCAGCTCACCACAGACAGGGGGGGACAATGAGCAGTTCTTC; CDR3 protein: CASSPQTGGDNEQFF
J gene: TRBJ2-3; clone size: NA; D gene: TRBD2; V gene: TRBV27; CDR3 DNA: TGTGCCAGCAGTTTAGAGTCTAGCGGGAGGTCCTCGCAGTATTTT; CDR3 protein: CASSLESSGRSSQYF
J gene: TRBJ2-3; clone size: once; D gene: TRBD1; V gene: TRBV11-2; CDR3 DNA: TGTGCCAGCAGCACGACACACCCGGGACAGGACATCACAGATACGCAGTATTTT; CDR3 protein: CASSTTHPGQDITDTQYF
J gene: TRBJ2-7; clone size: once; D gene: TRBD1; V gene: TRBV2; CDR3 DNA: TGTGCCAGCAGAATACAGGGGTCGTCCTACGAGCAGTACTTC; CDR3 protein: CASRIQGSSYEQYF
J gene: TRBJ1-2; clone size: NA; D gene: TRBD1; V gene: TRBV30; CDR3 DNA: TGTGCCTGGAACCTCGGACAGGGGGGGGTCTATGGCTACACCTTC; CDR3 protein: CAWNLGQGGVYGYTF
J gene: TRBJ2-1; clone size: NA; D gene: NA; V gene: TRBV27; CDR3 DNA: TGTGCCAGCAGTTTCTCCACCAATAATGAGCAGTTCTTC; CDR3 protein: CASSFSTNNEQFF
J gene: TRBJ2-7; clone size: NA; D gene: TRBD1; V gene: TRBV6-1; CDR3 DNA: TGTGCCAGCAGTGGGGGGACAGTGAGCTCCTACGAGCAGTACTTC; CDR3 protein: CASSGGTVSSYEQYF
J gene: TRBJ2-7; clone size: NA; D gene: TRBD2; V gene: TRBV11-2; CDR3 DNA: TGTGCCAGCAGCTTCCCTGTAGCGGGAGGCTACGAGCAGTACTTC; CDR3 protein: CASSFPVAGGYEQYF
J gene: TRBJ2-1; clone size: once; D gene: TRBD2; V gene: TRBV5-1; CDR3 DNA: TGCGCCGGGCTAGCGGGGGGGGGAAATGAGCAGTTCTTC; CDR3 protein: CAGLAGGGNEQFF
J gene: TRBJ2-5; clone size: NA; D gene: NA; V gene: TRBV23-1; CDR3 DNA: TGCGCCACCACCCCGACCTCAAGAGTCCAAGAGACCCAGTACTTC; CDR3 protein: CATTPTSRVQETQYF
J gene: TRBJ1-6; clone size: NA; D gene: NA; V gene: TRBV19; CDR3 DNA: TGTGCCAGTAGTATTAGGGGTAATAATTCACCCCTCCACTTT; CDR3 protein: CASSIRGNNSPLHF
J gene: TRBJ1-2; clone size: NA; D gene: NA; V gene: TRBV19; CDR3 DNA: TGTGCCAGCGCCGCAGGGCCCCTAGGCTATGGCTACACCTTC; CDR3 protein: CASAAGPLGYGYTF
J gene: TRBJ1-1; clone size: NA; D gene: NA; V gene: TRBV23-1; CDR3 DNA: TGCGCCAGCAGTCAATCCCGTGGCCTGAACACTGAAGCTTTCTTT; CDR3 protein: CASSQSRGLNTEAFF
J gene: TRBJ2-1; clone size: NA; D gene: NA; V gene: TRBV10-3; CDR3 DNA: TGTGCCATCAGTGAGTCCGAGGACGGACACAATGAGCAGTTCTTC; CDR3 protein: CAISESEDGHNEQFF
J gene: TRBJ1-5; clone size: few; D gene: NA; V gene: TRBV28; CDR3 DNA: TGTGCCAGCAGTGAGACGGGACTAGCAGTTCAGCCCCAGCATTTT; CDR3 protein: CASSETGLAVQPQHF
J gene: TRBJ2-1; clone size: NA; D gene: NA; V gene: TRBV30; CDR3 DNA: TGTGCCTGGAGTGTATACGGGGACAATGAGCAGTTCTTC; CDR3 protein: CAWSVYGDNEQFF
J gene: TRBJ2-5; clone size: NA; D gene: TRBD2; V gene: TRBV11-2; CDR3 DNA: TGTGCCAGCAGCTTAGAACCTAGCGGGTTGGTCCAGTACTTC; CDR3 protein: CASSLEPSGLVQYF
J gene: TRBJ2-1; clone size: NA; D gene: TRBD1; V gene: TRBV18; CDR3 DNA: TGTGCCAGCTCACCCCTCACAGGGGCCCATGAGCAGTTCTTC; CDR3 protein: CASSPLTGAHEQFF
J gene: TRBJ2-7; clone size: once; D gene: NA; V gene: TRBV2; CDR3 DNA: TGTGCCAGCAGTCGGACAGCCCCCTACGAGCAGTACTTC; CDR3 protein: CASSRTAPYEQYF
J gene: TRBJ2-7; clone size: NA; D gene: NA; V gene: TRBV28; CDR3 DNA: TGTGCCAGCACCGGCAGCGTCACCATGTCCTTC; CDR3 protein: CASTGSVTMSF
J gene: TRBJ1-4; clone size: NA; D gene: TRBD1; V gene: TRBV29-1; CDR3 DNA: TGCAGCGCCAGGACAGGGAACATAGCTAATGAAAAACTGTTTTTT; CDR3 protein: CSARTGNIANEKLFF